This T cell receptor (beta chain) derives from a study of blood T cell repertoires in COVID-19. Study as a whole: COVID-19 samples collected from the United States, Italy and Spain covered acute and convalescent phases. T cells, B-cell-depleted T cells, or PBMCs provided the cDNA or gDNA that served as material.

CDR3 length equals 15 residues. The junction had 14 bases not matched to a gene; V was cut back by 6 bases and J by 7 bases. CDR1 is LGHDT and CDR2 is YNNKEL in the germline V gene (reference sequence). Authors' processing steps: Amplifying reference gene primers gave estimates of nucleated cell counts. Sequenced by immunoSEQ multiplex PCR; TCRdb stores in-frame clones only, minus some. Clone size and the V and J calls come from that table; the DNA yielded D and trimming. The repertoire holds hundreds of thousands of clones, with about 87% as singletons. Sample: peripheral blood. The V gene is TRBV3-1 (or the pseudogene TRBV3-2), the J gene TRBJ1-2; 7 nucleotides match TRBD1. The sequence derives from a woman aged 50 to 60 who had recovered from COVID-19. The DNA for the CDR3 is TGTGCCAGCAGTCCCCATGGAGGCAGGGGGATTGGCTACACCTTC. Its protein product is CASSPHGGRGIGYTF.